Below, 32 T cell receptor beta chains from the same sample are listed, as sequenced in a study of control samples from healthy donors and cancer patients (dated by TCRdb to 2018 to 2021). Receptor libraries were prepared by the immunoSEQ multiplex PCR assay. The source is immuneACCESS, and TCRdb retained only in-frame sequences with V and J called. Part of the clones is not carried over; for the studies checked, unresolved V genes explain less than half of this, and the remainder is unexplained. The sample data list 100,000 to 150,000 clones, and more than 85% of these were observed just once. The ten largest make up under 2% of the sample. Sequenced sample: blood. Receptors were obtained from a man aged 18-30 years in good health.

The J gene is TRBJ1-3, the V gene TRBV19; D may be TRBD1 (6 bases). Germline values: CDR1 LNHDA, CDR2 SQIVND (reference sequence). V lost 6 bases and J lost 4, with 13 bases in between. This CDR3 comprises 14 residues. CDR3 nucleotides: TGTGCCAGTAGCCCAACAGGGAGCGGAAACACCATATATTTT. Encoded protein: CASSPTGSGNTIYF. The whole variable domain, filled in from reference TRBV19 and TRBJ1-3, reads DGGITQSPKYLFRKEGQNVTLSCEQNLNHDAMYWYRQDPGQGLRLIYYSQIVNDFQKGDIAEGYSVSREKKESFPLTVTSAQKNPTAFYLCASSPTGSGNTIYFGEGSWLTVV.

V gene TRBV7-9 combines with J gene TRBJ1-1; D not certain. CDR1 SEHNR and CDR2 FQNEAQ come from the germline V gene (reference sequence). This CDR3 is 13 amino acids long. Trimming shortened V by 6 bases and J by 11 bases, and 19 bases separated the two germline ends. CDR3 loop: CASSFDLGRKAFF. CDR3 DNA: TGTGCCAGCAGTTTCGACCTGGGAAGAAAGGCTTTCTTT.

This clone has more than one count but fewer than ten. This sequence joins TRBV29-1 and TRBJ2-1, with D possibly being TRBD1 (5 bases). This CDR3 has 13 amino acids. The germline V and J ends were trimmed by 5 bases and 9 bases, with 17 bases remaining between them. Germline assignment: CDR1 SQVTM and CDR2 ANQGSEA. CDR3 amino acids: CSVIREIGVEQFF. The CDR3 DNA follows: TGCAGCGTTATACGAGAAATAGGGGTTGAGCAGTTCTTC.

The chain couples TRBV9 to TRBJ1-1; no definite D call. V dropped 1 base and J dropped 2 bases, with 6 bases sitting between them. Germline V CDR1 and CDR2: SGDLS, YYNGEE. This CDR3 has 13 amino acids. CDR3 loop: CASSVQVNTEAFF. CDR3 in DNA: TGTGCCAGCAGCGTACAGGTAAACACTGAAGCTTTCTTT.

The rearrangement joins TRBV6-2 or TRBV6-3 to TRBJ2-1, with D perhaps TRBD1 (5 bases). This CDR3 has 14 residues. Germline-derived CDR1 and CDR2 are MNHEY and SVGEGT. Trimming removed 0 bases from V and 4 bases from J, with 7 bases in between. CDR3 coding DNA: TGTGCCAGCAGTTACTCGGCAGGGTACAATGAGCAGTTCTTC. Protein product: CASSYSAGYNEQFF.

V and J are TRBV4-3 and TRBJ1-1; D perhaps matches TRBD1 (5 bases). Germline V gives CDR1 LGHNA, CDR2 YSLEER. V dropped 0 bases and J dropped 5 bases, with 13 bases sitting between them. The CDR3 runs 15 residues. The CDR3 loop is CASSQDGQGRTEAFF. The DNA of the CDR3 is TGCGCCAGCAGCCAAGATGGCCAGGGTAGGACTGAAGCTTTCTTT.

About this clone: A read error may account for a junction end that differs from germline. The chain recombines TRBV4-1 with TRBJ1-1, with D maybe TRBD1 (5 bases). CDR1 is MGHRA and CDR2 is YSYEKL in the germline V gene. The CDR3 runs to 11 residues. The CDR3 nucleotides read TGCGCCAGCAGCCAGATTGGGACTGCCGCGTTT. It yields the protein CASSQIGTAAF.

The V call is TRBV7-7, the J call TRBJ2-1; D not resolved. The V gene's germline CDR1 is SSHAT and CDR2 FNYEAQ (reference sequence). This CDR3 is 13 amino acids long. V lost 5 bases and J 5 bases, leaving 10 bases between the germline ends. Here the CDR3 reads CASSRDGDNEQFF. CDR3 coding DNA: TGTGCCAGCAGCCGCGATGGGGACAATGAGCAGTTCTTC.

The V and J genes are TRBV4-3 and TRBJ1-6; D is ambiguous. The CDR3 contains 14 residues. CDR1 and CDR2 (germline): LGHNA, YSLEER. With 0 bases removed from V and 8 bases from J, the gap between germline ends came to 8 bases. CDR3 sequence reads: CASSQEAGHSPLHF. The CDR3 nucleotides read TGCGCCAGCAGCCAAGAAGCCGGACATTCACCCCTCCACTTT.

In the case of this clone: This CDR3 is missing its conserved last phenylalanine or tryptophan, likely due to a read error. V and J are TRBV7-9 and TRBJ2-4; D may be TRBD2 (5 bases). Germline V gives CDR1 SEHNR, CDR2 FQNEAQ (reference sequence). V was clipped by 4 bases and J by 8 bases, with 21 bases between them. The CDR3 extends over 16 amino acids. The CDR3 DNA reads TGTGCCAGCAGCTCCCGAGATCGGATTGAGGAGGACATTCAGTACCTC. Translating it yields CASSSRDRIEEDIQYL.

This chain uses TRBV6-4 with TRBJ1-5; a weak D match, TRBD1 (5 bases). With 8 bases removed from V and 1 base from J, the gap between germline ends came to 15 bases. The germline V gene encodes CDR1 MRHNA and CDR2 SNTAGT. This CDR3 has 15 amino acids. The CDR3 is CASVRFWGSNQPQHF. In DNA form, the CDR3 reads TGTGCCAGCGTCCGGTTTTGGGGGAGCAATCAGCCCCAGCATTTT.

The chain recombines TRBV10-3 with TRBJ2-3, with 7 bases lining up with TRBD2. V was clipped by 9 bases and J by 1 base; unmatched bases: 10. The germline CDR1 and CDR2 sequences are ENHRY and SYGVKD. This CDR3 comprises 15 residues. The CDR3 nucleotides are TGTGCCATACGGGCAGCGGGAATGGGCACAGATACGCAGTATTTT. Its translation is CAIRAAGMGTDTQYF.

This clone was recorded only once. V gene TRBV19 combines with J gene TRBJ2-1; 10 positions agree with TRBD2. Germline V gene data show CDR1 as LNHDA and CDR2 as SQIVND (reference sequence). V gave up 7 bases and J gave up 10 bases; unmatched junction bases: 10. The CDR3 covers 14 residues. CDR3 in amino acids: CASKRAGGPREQFF. In nucleotides, the CDR3 is TGTGCCAGTAAGAGAGCGGGAGGGCCGAGGGAGCAGTTCTTC. Drawing the rest from reference TRBV19 and TRBJ2-1, the complete variable domain is DGGITQSPKYLFRKEGQNVTLSCEQNLNHDAMYWYRQDPGQGLRLIYYSQIVNDFQKGDIAEGYSVSREKKESFPLTVTSAQKNPTAFYLCASKRAGGPREQFFGPGTRLTVL.

This clone has just one count. V usage is TRBV13 and J usage is TRBJ2-6; TRBD1 might be the D (5 bases). The V gene lost 11 bases and the J gene lost 0 bases, with 8 bases spanning the gap. This CDR3 contains 13 residues. CDR1 and CDR2 (germline): PRHDT, FYEKMQ (reference sequence). This CDR3 reads CAWGFSGANVLTF. CDR3 DNA: TGTGCCTGGGGCTTCTCTGGGGCCAACGTCCTGACTTTC.

V is TRBV5-4 and J is TRBJ1-1; 7 nucleotides match TRBD1. J gave up 0 bases and V 5 bases, and 4 bases lay outside the gene matches. This CDR3 has 14 amino acids. The germline gives CDR1 SGHNT, CDR2 YYREEE (reference sequence). As DNA, the CDR3 is TGTGCCAGCAGGGCCGGGACAGTGAACACTGAAGCTTTCTTT. Encoded protein: CASRAGTVNTEAFF. Using reference TRBV5-4 and TRBJ1-1 for the parts outside the CDR3, the full variable domain is ETGVTQSPTHLIKTRGQQVTLRCSSQSGHNTVSWYQQALGQGPQFIFQYYREEENGRGNFPPRFSGLQFPNYSSELNVNALELDDSALYLCASRAGTVNTEAFFGQGTRLTVV.

The chain joins TRBV9 to TRBJ2-3; D may be TRBD2 (6 bases). The length of the CDR3 is 13 residues. V was cut by 3 bases and J by 9 bases, with 14 bases left in between. The V gene's germline CDR1 is SGDLS and CDR2 YYNGEE. CDR3 in amino acids: CASSATGLTTQYF. The CDR3 DNA reads TGTGCCAGCAGCGCCACGGGACTCACCACGCAGTATTTT.

The rearrangement uses TRBV11-2 and TRBJ2-4; no definite D call. The CDR3 totals 12 residues. Per germline, CDR1 SGHAT and CDR2 FQNNGV. The ends were cut back, 6 bases at V and 5 bases at J, with 8 bases in the middle. The chain's CDR3 is CASRRTENIQYF. Written as DNA, the CDR3 is TGTGCCAGCAGGAGGACCGAAAACATTCAGTACTTC. Filled out from reference TRBV11-2 and TRBJ2-4, the complete variable domain reads EAGVAQSPRYKIIEKRQSVAFWCNPISGHATLYWYQQILGQGPKLLIQFQNNGVVDDSQLPKDRFSAERLKGVDSTLKIQPAKLEDSAVYLCASRRTENIQYFGAGTRLSVL.

J is TRBJ2-3 and V is TRBV24-1; D could derive from TRBD1 or TRBD2 (5 bases each). The CDR3 extends over 13 amino acids. Germline V gives CDR1 KGHDR, CDR2 SFDVKD. Trimming took 7 bases from V and 10 from J, leaving 17 bases between them. CDR3 sequence reads: CATRGTHKDPQYF. As DNA, the CDR3 is TGTGCCACCAGGGGGACCCACAAGGACCCGCAGTATTTT.

The chain is built from TRBV4-2 and TRBJ1-5; possible D gene TRBD1, 6 bases. CDR3 length: 17 amino acids. V was pared by 4 bases and J by 1 base, with 17 bases between. CDR1 and CDR2 from the germline V gene are LGHNA and YNFKEQ. The CDR3 DNA is TGTGCCAGCAGCCCGATTACCCAGGGGTCGAGCAATCAGCCCCAGCATTTT. Protein: CASSPITQGSSNQPQHF.

The rearrangement joins TRBV7-3 to TRBJ1-2; no definite D call. Germline-derived CDR1 and CDR2 are SGHTA and FQGTGA. This CDR3 has 13 amino acids. The V end lost 3 bases, the J end lost 4 bases, and 9 bases lay between the germline ends. CDR3 sequence (DNA): TGTGCCAGCAGCTTGGGAGGTGGCTATGGCTACACCTTC. It yields the protein CASSLGGGYGYTF. Filled out from reference TRBV7-3 and TRBJ1-2, the complete variable domain reads GAGVSQTPSNKVTEKGKYVELRCDPISGHTALYWYRQSLGQGPEFLIYFQGTGAADDSGLPNDRFFAVRPEGSVSTLKIQRTERGDSAVYLCASSLGGGYGYTFGSGTRLTVV.

CDR3 in amino acids: CASSLTGADLYNEQFF. The CDR3 DNA is TGCGCCAGCAGCTTGACTGGAGCGGATCTCTACAATGAGCAGTTCTTC. The chain has TRBV5-1 and TRBJ2-1, with D possibly being TRBD2 (5 bases). The germline V gene encodes CDR1 SGHRS and CDR2 YFSETQ. With 1 base removed from V and 3 bases from J, the gap between germline ends came to 14 bases. The CDR3 is made up of 16 amino acids.

CDR3 sequence reads: CASSLTEGLFEQYF. The CDR3 DNA sequence: TGTGCCAGCAGCCTAACCGAGGGACTTTTCGAGCAGTACTTC. The chain uses TRBV27 and TRBJ2-7; TRBD2 might be the D (6 bases). The length of the CDR3 is 14 residues. Germline lookup yields CDR1 MNHEY and CDR2 SMNVEV (reference sequence). The ends were cut back, 6 bases at V and 6 bases at J, with 18 bases in the middle.

The chain recombines TRBV6-5 with TRBJ2-7; D uncertain. The CDR3 is made up of 11 amino acids. Germline-derived CDR1 and CDR2 are MNHEY and SVGAGI. Trimming left V 7 bases short and J 2 bases short, with 6 bases between. The CDR3 here is CASKITYEQYF. The CDR3 nucleotides are TGTGCCAGCAAAATCACCTACGAGCAGTACTTC.

This rearrangement joins TRBV5-1 to TRBJ2-3, with unresolved D. Trimming removed 3 bases from V and 2 bases from J, with 10 bases in between. Germline CDR1 and CDR2: SGHRS and YFSETQ. The CDR3 has 14 amino acids. The CDR3 loop is CASSSNPFTDTQYF. CDR3 nucleotide sequence: TGCGCCAGCAGCTCCAACCCTTTCACAGATACGCAGTATTTT.

This chain joins TRBV19 and TRBJ2-7; the D gene could be TRBD1 or TRBD2 (5 bases each). Germline CDR1 LNHDA, CDR2 SQIVND (reference sequence). This CDR3 has 18 residues. Trimming took 2 bases from V and 3 from J, leaving 23 bases between them. The CDR3 region is CASSIRTGRGPTDYEQYF. CDR3 sequence (DNA): TGTGCCAGTAGTATACGTACGGGGCGAGGGCCGACGGACTACGAGCAGTACTTC.

This sequence joins TRBV7-2 and TRBJ2-6, with D uncertain. The CDR3 consists of 13 residues. The ends were cut back, 6 bases at V and 1 base at J, with 4 bases in the middle. CDR1 and CDR2 from the germline V gene are SGHTA and FQGNSA. This chain's CDR3 is CASRLSGANVLTF. CDR3 sequence (DNA): TGTGCCAGCAGACTTTCTGGGGCCAACGTCCTGACTTTC.

The chain couples TRBV5-1 to TRBJ2-1; no definite D call. Germline assignment: CDR1 SGHRS and CDR2 YFSETQ. This CDR3 region has 16 residues. Trimming took 0 bases from V and 5 from J, leaving 15 bases between them. CDR3: CASSLEGLWGDNEQFF. CDR3 in DNA: TGCGCCAGCAGCTTGGAAGGGCTCTGGGGTGACAATGAGCAGTTCTTC.

The chain carries TRBV2 and TRBJ1-2, with a possible D match to TRBD1 (5 bases). CDR3 length equals 12 residues. Trimming pared 8 bases from V and 4 bases from J, leaving 11 bases between. Germline CDR1 SNHLY, CDR2 FYNNEI. CDR3 nucleotide sequence: TGTGCCAGCGCGCAGGGCCTCTATGGCTACACCTTC. This codes for CASAQGLYGYTF.

V usage is TRBV2 and J usage is TRBJ1-5, with a tentative D call TRBD1 (5 bases). The CDR3 has 15 amino acids. The V and J ends lost 4 bases and 1 base respectively, with 11 bases between them. CDR1 is SNHLY, CDR2 FYNNEI, per germline. Here the CDR3 reads CASSGGRVSNQPQHF. In nucleotides, the CDR3 is TGTGCCAGCAGTGGGGGCAGGGTAAGCAATCAGCCCCAGCATTTT.

The CDR3 protein is CASKHRGLDEKLFF. The CDR3 DNA follows: TGTGCCAGTAAGCACAGGGGCCTGGATGAAAAACTGTTTTTT. The rearrangement joins TRBV19 to TRBJ1-4, with 7 bases that match TRBD1. CDR3 length: 14 residues. J gave up 6 bases and V 7 bases, and 8 bases lay outside the gene matches. Germline CDR1 is LNHDA and CDR2 is SQIVND (reference sequence).

The rearrangement links TRBV3-1 (or the pseudogene TRBV3-2) to TRBJ2-7, with 10 bases aligning to TRBD1. Trimming cost V 1 base and J 4 bases; bases outside gene matches: 1. Germline loops: CDR1 LGHDT, CDR2 YNNKEL (reference sequence). CDR3 length: 14 residues. CDR3 sequence reads: CASSQGGQGYEQYF. The CDR3, as DNA: TGTGCCAGCAGCCAAGGGGGACAGGGGTACGAGCAGTACTTC.

The chain recombines TRBV3-1 (or the pseudogene TRBV3-2) with TRBJ2-5, with 8 bases that match TRBD2. The CDR3 is 17 residues long. Germline loops: CDR1 LGHDT, CDR2 YNNKEL (reference sequence). The J segment lost 2 bases and the V segment lost 0 bases, leaving 8 bases of the junction unmatched. For the CDR3, the DNA is TGTGCCAGCAGCCAAGATCGACTAGCGAGGTTACAAGAGACCCAGTACTTC. Protein sequence: CASSQDRLARLQETQYF.